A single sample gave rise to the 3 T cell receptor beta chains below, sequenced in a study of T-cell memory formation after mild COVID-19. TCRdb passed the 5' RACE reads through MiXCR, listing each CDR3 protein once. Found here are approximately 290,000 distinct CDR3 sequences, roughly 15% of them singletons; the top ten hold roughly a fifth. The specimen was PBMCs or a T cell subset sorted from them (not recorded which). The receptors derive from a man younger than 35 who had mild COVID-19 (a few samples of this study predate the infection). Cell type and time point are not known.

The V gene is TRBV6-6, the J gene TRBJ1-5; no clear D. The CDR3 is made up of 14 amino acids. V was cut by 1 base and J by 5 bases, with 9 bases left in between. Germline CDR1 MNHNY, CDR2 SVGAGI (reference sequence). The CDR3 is CASSYWAQDQPQHF. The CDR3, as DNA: TGTGCCAGCAGTTACTGGGCTCAGGATCAGCCCCAGCATTTT.

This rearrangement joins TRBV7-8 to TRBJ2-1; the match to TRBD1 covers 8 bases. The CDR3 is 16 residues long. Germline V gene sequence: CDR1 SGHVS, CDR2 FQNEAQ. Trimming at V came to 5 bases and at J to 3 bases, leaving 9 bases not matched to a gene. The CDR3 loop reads CASSQLTRGHYNEQFF. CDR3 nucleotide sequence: TGTGCCAGCAGCCAACTTACCAGGGGGCACTACAATGAGCAGTTCTTC.

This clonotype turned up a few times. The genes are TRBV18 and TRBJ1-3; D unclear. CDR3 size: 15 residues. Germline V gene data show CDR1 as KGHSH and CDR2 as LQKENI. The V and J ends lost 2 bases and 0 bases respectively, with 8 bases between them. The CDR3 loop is CASSPAHFSGNTIYF. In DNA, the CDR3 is TGTGCCAGCTCACCAGCTCACTTCTCTGGAAACACCATATATTTT.